This entry lists 20 T cell receptor beta chains sequenced from one sample in a study of blood T cell repertoires in COVID-19 (TCRdb year 2020). Library prep was done by the immunoSEQ multiplex PCR assay. Entries here come from immuneACCESS through TCRdb and include only in-frame sequences with V and J called. Some clones fail to appear in such tables; in the studies checked, an unresolved V gene covers under half of the shortfall, and the cause of the remainder is unknown. The sample profile shows roughly 120,000 clones; about 85% of them were found once. Of the sample, 4% to 5.5% is held by the ten largest clones. The sequencing sample was made of peripheral blood. These TCRs come from a human donor in a cohort sampled during active COVID-19.

The genes are TRBV7-9 and TRBJ2-1, with 13 bases lining up with TRBD2. V dropped 5 bases and J dropped 4; count of bases not matched to a gene: 2. CDR1 is SEHNR, CDR2 FQNEAQ, per germline (reference sequence). The CDR3 totals 15 residues. The CDR3 loop is CASSVTSGRYNEQFF. CDR3 coding DNA: TGTGCCAGCAGCGTGACTAGCGGGAGGTACAATGAGCAGTTCTTC.

V and J are TRBV7-3 and TRBJ2-1; D is ambiguous. Germline CDR1 reads SGHTA; CDR2 reads FQGTGA. The CDR3 has 13 residues. V lost 3 bases and J 1 base, leaving 4 bases between the germline ends. CDR3 in DNA: TGTGCCAGCAGCTTGGCATCCTACAATGAGCAGTTCTTC. It is translated as CASSLASYNEQFF.

This sequence joins TRBV19 and TRBJ1-5, with D possibly TRBD1 on 5 matching bases. Germline-derived CDR1 and CDR2 are LNHDA and SQIVND (reference sequence). The CDR3 runs to 15 residues. V gave up 5 bases and J gave up 0 bases, with 11 bases separating them. The CDR3 sequence is CASSVDRYSNQPQHF. The CDR3 nucleotides read TGTGCCAGTAGTGTCGACAGATATAGCAATCAGCCCCAGCATTTT. The whole variable domain, remainder taken from reference TRBV19 and TRBJ1-5, is DGGITQSPKYLFRKEGQNVTLSCEQNLNHDAMYWYRQDPGQGLRLIYYSQIVNDFQKGDIAEGYSVSREKKESFPLTVTSAQKNPTAFYLCASSVDRYSNQPQHFGDGTRLSIL.

The chain recombines TRBV28 with TRBJ2-7; TRBD2 might be the D (5 bases). V lost 10 bases and J lost 2, with 12 bases in between. The CDR3 extends over 12 amino acids. Looked up from germline, CDR1 is MDHEN and CDR2 is SYDVKM. CDR3 sequence: CATTGNTYEQYF. The CDR3 DNA follows: TGTGCCACTACCGGGAATACCTACGAGCAGTACTTC.

The chain joins TRBV30 to TRBJ1-1, with 9 nucleotides matching TRBD1. Trimming took 7 bases from V and 4 from J; bases not matched to a gene: 13. Germline V CDR1 and CDR2: GTSNPN, SVGIG (reference sequence). This CDR3 is built from 15 residues. This CDR3 reads CAFTGQGLMITEAFF. The CDR3 DNA reads as TGTGCCTTCACGGGACAGGGTTTAATGATCACTGAAGCTTTCTTT.

This sequence joins TRBV6-5 and TRBJ1-5; the D gene is possibly TRBD1 (6 bases). The V gene's germline CDR1 is MNHEY and CDR2 SVGAGI. Trimming removed 5 bases from V and 5 bases from J, with 13 bases in between. The CDR3 runs 14 residues. The CDR3 DNA sequence: TGTGCCAGCAGTACTACGGGGGGCGATCAGCCCCAGCATTTT. Its protein is CASSTTGGDQPQHF.

This CDR3 reads CASSSQGETGELFF. For the CDR3, the DNA is TGTGCCAGTAGTTCCCAGGGGGAGACCGGGGAGCTGTTTTTT. The gene calls are TRBV19 and TRBJ2-2, with TRBD1 identical over 7 bases. CDR3 size: 14 residues. V was clipped by 5 bases and J by 5 bases; unmatched bases: 5. Germline CDR1 reads LNHDA; CDR2 reads SQIVND (reference sequence). The full variable domain, completed using reference TRBV19 and TRBJ2-2, is DGGITQSPKYLFRKEGQNVTLSCEQNLNHDAMYWYRQDPGQGLRLIYYSQIVNDFQKGDIAEGYSVSREKKESFPLTVTSAQKNPTAFYLCASSSQGETGELFFGEGSRLTVL.

A single count supports this clone. The chain carries TRBV24-1 and TRBJ2-1, with a possible D match to TRBD1 (6 bases). V lost 3 bases and J lost 4, with 12 bases in between. This CDR3 is 15 amino acids long. The germline V gene has CDR1 KGHDR and CDR2 SFDVKD. CDR3 bases: TGTGCCACCAGTGATCGGGACAAGGTTTACAATGAGCAGTTCTTC. Residues: CATSDRDKVYNEQFF.

The DNA of the CDR3 is TGCGCCAGCAGCCCGGACAGGGAGGCCGGGGAGCTGTTTTTT. Protein sequence: CASSPDREAGELFF. This chain links TRBV5-1 with TRBJ2-2; 8 positions agree with TRBD1. The CDR3 runs to 14 residues. Per germline, CDR1 SGHRS and CDR2 YFSETQ. Unmatched junction bases numbered 5, after V lost 4 bases and J lost 6 bases.

J is TRBJ1-4 and V is TRBV5-1, with a weak D call TRBD1 (5 bases). The CDR3 is made up of 15 amino acids. V dropped 3 bases and J dropped 7 bases, with 16 bases sitting between them. Germline V gene data show CDR1 as SGHRS and CDR2 as YFSETQ. CDR3 in DNA: TGCGCCAGCAGCTCTGGGGCCAGTGCCGTTGAAAAACTGTTTTTT. This codes for CASSSGASAVEKLFF.

V and J are TRBV5-4 and TRBJ1-2, with unresolved D. This CDR3 comprises 15 residues. Germline V CDR1 and CDR2: SGHNT, YYREEE (reference sequence). V was cut by 4 bases and J by 2 bases, with 15 bases left in between. The CDR3 bases are TGTGCCAGCAGCCAACGAACAGAATCGAACTATGGCTACACCTTC. It codes for CASSQRTESNYGYTF.

This chain connects TRBV9 to TRBJ1-3; D gene ambiguous. Trimming left V 0 bases short and J 0 bases short, with 22 bases between. The CDR3 covers 20 residues. CDR1 and CDR2 (germline): SGDLS, YYNGEE. The CDR3 region has the DNA TGTGCCAGCAGCGTAGGGGCCAACCTGATGGGAGTCGACTCTGGAAACACCATATATTTT. Protein product: CASSVGANLMGVDSGNTIYF.

This clone was recorded once. The chain carries TRBV28 and TRBJ2-2; D gene ambiguous. Germline V gives CDR1 MDHEN, CDR2 SYDVKM. Trimming shortened V by 7 bases and J by 2 bases, and 11 bases separated the two germline ends. The CDR3 is 14 amino acids. CDR3 bases: TGTGCCAGCACCGGAGCTCAAAACACCGGGGAGCTGTTTTTT. It yields the protein CASTGAQNTGELFF.

The chain uses TRBV11-1 and TRBJ1-6; D gene uncertain. Trimming cost V 4 bases and J 7 bases, with 8 bases left between them. This CDR3 contains 13 residues. The V gene's germline CDR1 is SGHAT and CDR2 FQDESV (reference sequence). As DNA, the CDR3 is TGTGCCAGCAGCTCAGACGGGAATTCACCCCTCCACTTT. Protein sequence: CASSSDGNSPLHF.

This chain joins TRBV6-5 and TRBJ1-2; maybe TRBD1 (6 bases). The CDR3 spans 13 residues. Germline assignment: CDR1 MNHEY and CDR2 SVGAGI. The germline V and J ends were trimmed by 0 bases and 6 bases, with 8 bases remaining between them. CDR3 sequence reads: CASSYSPGDGYTF. The CDR3 coding sequence is TGTGCCAGCAGTTACTCCCCAGGGGATGGCTACACCTTC.

J is TRBJ1-2 and V is TRBV11-2; TRBD1 is a possible D gene (6 bases). CDR1 is SGHAT, CDR2 FQNNGV, per germline. Trimming stripped 4 bases from V and 2 bases from J, with 17 bases between. The CDR3 has 16 residues. This chain's CDR3 is CASSSLRTDSNYGYTF. The CDR3 DNA reads TGTGCCAGCAGCTCCTTAAGGACAGACTCAAACTATGGCTACACCTTC.

The V call is TRBV7-3, the J call TRBJ1-1; perhaps TRBD1 as D (6 bases). Germline V gives CDR1 SGHTA, CDR2 FQGTGA. The CDR3 runs 13 residues. Trimming shortened V by 5 bases and J by 2 bases, and 9 bases separated the two germline ends. The CDR3 protein is CASSADRNTEAFF. Written as DNA, the CDR3 is TGTGCCAGCAGCGCGGACAGAAACACTGAAGCTTTCTTT.

This chain connects TRBV6-5 to TRBJ2-7; 11 bases fit TRBD1. Germline assignment: CDR1 MNHEY and CDR2 SVGAGI. The CDR3 is made up of 14 amino acids. Trimming took 6 bases from V and 1 from J; bases not matched to a gene: 2. The CDR3: CASSRDRGSYEQYF. The DNA of the CDR3 is TGTGCCAGCAGCCGGGACAGGGGGTCCTACGAGCAGTACTTC.

This chain links TRBV7-2 with TRBJ2-5, with TRBD1 matching over 7 bases. The V segment lost 5 bases and the J segment 5 bases; nucleotides outside the gene matches: 8. The CDR3 loop spans 14 amino acids. Germline lookup yields CDR1 SGHTA and CDR2 FQGNSA. The CDR3, as DNA: TGTGCCAGCAGCCCCATGGACAGGAAGGAGACCCAGTACTTC. This encodes CASSPMDRKETQYF.

In nucleotides, the CDR3 is TGCAGCGTTGGACAGGGCCGTGGGAATGAAAAACTGTTTTTT. Protein sequence: CSVGQGRGNEKLFF. This chain connects TRBV29-1 to TRBJ1-4; 7 bases align to TRBD1. The CDR3 totals 14 residues. The J segment lost 5 bases and the V segment lost 4 bases, leaving 7 bases of the junction unmatched. Germline CDR1 SQVTM, CDR2 ANQGSEA.